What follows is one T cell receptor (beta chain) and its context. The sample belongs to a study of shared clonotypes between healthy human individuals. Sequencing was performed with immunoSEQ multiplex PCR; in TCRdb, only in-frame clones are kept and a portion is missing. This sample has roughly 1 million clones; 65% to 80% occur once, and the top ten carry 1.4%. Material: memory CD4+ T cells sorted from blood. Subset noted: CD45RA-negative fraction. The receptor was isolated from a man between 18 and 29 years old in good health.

In DNA, the CDR3 is TGCAGCGTTTCGGCGTACGGGGGGGGCAATCAGCCCCAGCATTTT. Its protein product is CSVSAYGGGNQPQHF. The chain links TRBV29-1 to TRBJ1-5; D might be TRBD1 (5 bases). This CDR3 has 15 residues. Germline V CDR1 and CDR2: SQVTM, ANQGSEA. V was shortened by 5 bases and J by 2 bases, with 16 bases between the two germline ends.